Listed here are 18 T cell receptor beta chains from one sample, sequenced in a study of blood T cells in healthy people across ages. The authors ran a second PCR of about 7 to 12 cycles using a sample-barcoded 5' primer and a J-beta primer mix. TCRdb reprocessed the 5' RACE reads via MiXCR and lists one record per CDR3 protein. The data show more than 650,000 distinct CDR3 sequences, roughly 24% seen once. This sample was also put to use in a study of T cells of mothers and their children.

The sample was blood. The receptors were sampled from a boy aged 10-17 years in good health.

The chain joins TRBV30 to TRBJ2-5; D may be TRBD1 (7 bases). Germline values: CDR1 GTSNPN, CDR2 SVGIG (reference sequence). CDR3 length: 14 amino acids. CDR3 sequence (DNA): TGTGCGTTTGCCAGACAGGGACTCTGGGAGACCCAGTACTTC. Translated: CAFARQGLWETQYF.

The chain joins TRBV20-1 to TRBJ1-3, with D possibly TRBD1 on 6 matching bases. Trimming stripped 6 bases from V and 3 bases from J, with 15 bases between. Germline V lookup: CDR1 DFQATT, CDR2 SNEGSKA (reference sequence). CDR3 length: 14 amino acids. The CDR3 nucleotides read TGCAGTGCAAGATCATACAGGGATGGAAACACCATATATTTT. Its protein product is CSARSYRDGNTIYF.

CDR3 sequence (DNA): TGCGCCAGCAGCCTGGGGGGGTCTTCTGAAGCTTTCTTT. Protein: CASSLGGSSEAFF. This sequence joins TRBV5-1 and TRBJ1-1; tentatively, D is TRBD1 (5 bases). Germline V CDR1 and CDR2: SGHRS, YFSETQ. Trimming removed 4 bases at V and 6 bases at J, with 13 bases between. This CDR3 has 13 amino acids.

Of note for this clonotype: A read error may account for a junction end that differs from germline. This chain joins TRBV12-3 or TRBV12-4 and TRBJ2-1; 10 positions agree with TRBD1. This CDR3 spans 16 amino acids. CDR3: CTSSSYRQGAGNEQFF. CDR3 DNA sequence: TGTACCAGCAGTTCCTATCGACAGGGGGCTGGGAATGAGCAGTTCTTC.

V usage is TRBV5-1 and J usage is TRBJ2-5; D perhaps matches TRBD1 (5 bases). The end of the DNA aligns better with TRBJ2-7, so the J call may be wrong. The germline gives CDR1 SGHRS, CDR2 YFSETQ. This CDR3 has 14 amino acids. The CDR3 bases are TGCGCCAGCAGCTTAGTGAGACAGACCTACGAGCAGTACTTC. This gives the protein CASSLVRQTYEQYF.

CDR3 loop: CASRPQGGLNTEAFF. The CDR3 DNA sequence: TGTGCCAGCAGGCCACAGGGGGGTCTTAACACTGAAGCTTTCTTT. The V call is TRBV6-2 or TRBV6-3, the J call TRBJ1-1; 8 bases are shared with TRBD1. This CDR3 is built from 15 residues. V lost 6 bases to trimming and J lost 2 bases; unmatched junction nucleotides: 8. Germline loops: CDR1 MNHEY, CDR2 SVGEGT.

This clonotype appeared a few times. This chain links TRBV4-1 with TRBJ2-2, with D unresolved. CDR1 is MGHRA and CDR2 is YSYEKL in the germline V gene. This CDR3 is 16 amino acids long. V shed 4 bases and J shed 3 bases, with 15 bases lying between them. The CDR3 sequence: CASSPSGGPDTGELFF. The CDR3, as DNA: TGCGCCAGCAGCCCGTCGGGCGGACCGGACACCGGGGAGCTGTTTTTT.

This rearrangement joins TRBV5-1 to TRBJ2-7; 9 nucleotides line up with TRBD2. Germline-derived CDR1 and CDR2 are SGHRS and YFSETQ. The CDR3 has 15 amino acids. Trimming at V came to 4 bases and at J to 6 bases, leaving 11 bases not matched to a gene. CDR3 nucleotide sequence: TGCGCCAGCAGCCCGGCTAGCGGGGCCGGCGGCGAGCAGTACTTC. Amino acid sequence: CASSPASGAGGEQYF.

The table lists this clonotype with a few counts. The CDR3 DNA sequence: TGCGCCAGCAGCCCCCCCGGGACTAGCGGGGGGGCAAACAATGAGCAGTTCTTC. This gives the protein CASSPPGTSGGANNEQFF. The genes are TRBV5-1 and TRBJ2-1, with 16 bases aligning to TRBD2. This CDR3 has 18 amino acids. Germline assignment: CDR1 SGHRS and CDR2 YFSETQ. V was pared by 4 bases and J by 5 bases, with 9 bases of the junction left unmatched.

J is TRBJ1-1 and V is TRBV3-1; 8 nucleotides align to TRBD1. The CDR3 length is 14 residues. Germline CDR1 is LGHDT and CDR2 is YNNKEL (reference sequence). The V gene end was trimmed by 4 bases and the J gene end by 4 bases; junction bases not matched to a gene: 5. In nucleotides, the CDR3 is TGTGCCAGCAGCCCCTTGACAGGGGTCACTGAAGCTTTCTTT. This encodes CASSPLTGVTEAFF.

The chain has TRBV27 and TRBJ1-1, with unresolved D. Per the germline V gene, CDR1 is MNHEY and CDR2 is SMNVEV (reference sequence). There are 14 residues in the CDR3. Trimming removed 6 bases from V and 1 base from J, with 12 bases in between. In DNA form, the CDR3 reads TGTGCCAGCAGCCTTGGGAATCCGAACACTGAAGCTTTCTTT. Encoded protein: CASSLGNPNTEAFF.

This clonotype occurred a few times. V and J are TRBV10-3 and TRBJ1-1, with D possibly matching TRBD1 (5 bases). V lost 2 bases to trimming and J lost 0 bases, with 7 bases between them. Germline values: CDR1 ENHRY, CDR2 SYGVKD. The CDR3 is 14 amino acids. CDR3 amino acids: CAISEGGLNTEAFF. The CDR3 nucleotides read TGTGCCATCAGTGAGGGGGGATTGAACACTGAAGCTTTCTTT.

This clonotype was seen a handful of times. V gene TRBV7-8 combines with J gene TRBJ2-1; 14 nucleotides line up with TRBD2. Germline CDR1 and CDR2: SGHVS and FQNEAQ. Unmatched junction bases numbered 2, after V lost 1 base and J lost 9 bases. CDR3 length: 15 residues. The CDR3 here is CASSLGGLAGVEQFF. The CDR3 coding sequence is TGTGCCAGCAGCTTAGGGGGACTAGCGGGGGTTGAGCAGTTCTTC.

This clonotype has just a few counts. The chain has TRBV3-1 and TRBJ2-7; D gene unclear. Germline CDR1 and CDR2: LGHDT and YNNKEL (reference sequence). The CDR3 sequence is 12 residues long. V dropped 3 bases and J dropped 6 bases, with 9 bases sitting between them. The CDR3 DNA is TGTGCCAGCAGCCACGGCTGGCTCGAGCAGTACTTC. Translation: CASSHGWLEQYF.

Remarks on this clonotype: The germline gene is not matched at one end of the junction; a read error may be the cause. The J gene is TRBJ2-5, the V gene TRBV11-2, with D possibly matching TRBD2 (7 bases). There are 15 residues in the CDR3. CDR1 and CDR2 (germline): SGHAT, FQNNGV. The CDR3, as DNA: TGTGCCAGCAGCATGAGGGGGGGGCTCGGGCGGACCCTGTACTTC. It codes for CASSMRGGLGRTLYF.

The chain couples TRBV6-1 to TRBJ1-2, with D hard to call. This CDR3 is 13 amino acids long. Germline V gene data show CDR1 as MNHNS and CDR2 as SASEGT. Between the trimmed V and J ends, which lost 4 bases and 6 bases, there was a span of 12 bases. DNA of the CDR3: TGTGCCAGCAGTGCCCAAAACCCGGATGGCTACACCTTC. It translates to CASSAQNPDGYTF.

This clonotype was picked up a small number of times. The genes are TRBV6-6 and TRBJ1-1; TRBD1 might be the D (6 bases). With 1 base removed from V and 0 bases from J, the gap between germline ends came to 9 bases. The CDR3 runs to 15 residues. Germline CDR1 and CDR2: MNHNY and SVGAGI (reference sequence). Here the CDR3 DNA reads TGTGCCAGCAGTTACTTCCCAGGGGTGAACACTGAAGCTTTCTTT. Translated, it gives CASSYFPGVNTEAFF.

The chain has TRBV27 and TRBJ2-5; maybe TRBD2 (6 bases). Looked up from germline, CDR1 is MNHEY and CDR2 is SMNVEV (reference sequence). Trimming removed 7 bases at V and 3 bases at J, with 21 bases between. This CDR3 contains 16 residues. The CDR3 loop reads CASTETTYGGKETQYF. CDR3 DNA: TGTGCCAGCACCGAAACTACCTACGGGGGAAAAGAGACCCAGTACTTC.